Listed here are 19 T cell receptor beta chains from one sample, sequenced in a study of blood T cell repertoires in COVID-19. The protocol was immunoSEQ multiplex PCR, while the TCRdb copy is restricted to in-frame clones and leaves out a portion. The sample has tens of thousands of clones, approximately 78% seen once. The sequencing sample was made of peripheral blood. These receptors were obtained from a man aged 60 to 75 with acute or convalescent COVID-19.

This chain connects TRBV28 to TRBJ2-7, with 10 bases that match TRBD1. Per germline, CDR1 MDHEN and CDR2 SYDVKM. The CDR3 totals 16 residues. V was pared by 2 bases and J by 0 bases, with 4 bases of the junction left unmatched. CDR3 residues: CASSLPGQGRSYEQYF. CDR3 nucleotide sequence: TGTGCCAGCAGTTTACCGGGACAGGGGCGCTCCTACGAGCAGTACTTC. Combining the CDR3 with reference TRBV28 and TRBJ2-7 gives the whole variable domain DVKVTQSSRYLVKRTGEKVFLECVQDMDHENMFWYRQDPGLGLRLIYFSYDVKMKEKGDIPEGYSVSREKKERFSLILESASTNQTSMYLCASSLPGQGRSYEQYFGPGTRLTVT.

The chain recombines TRBV29-1 with TRBJ2-3; TRBD1 aligns across 8 bases. The CDR3 is 12 amino acids. Trimming took 7 bases from V and 3 from J; bases not matched to a gene: 3. Per the germline V gene, CDR1 is SQVTM and CDR2 is ANQGSEA. The CDR3 loop reads CSADRGTDTQYF. The CDR3 DNA follows: TGCAGCGCCGACAGGGGTACAGATACGCAGTATTTT.

This chain links TRBV4-1 with TRBJ1-4; 8 bases fit TRBD1. Germline V CDR1 and CDR2: MGHRA, YSYEKL. V was pared by 2 bases and J by 6 bases, with 5 bases of the junction left unmatched. The length of the CDR3 is 15 residues. The CDR3 here is CASSQTDRGYEKLFF. The DNA of the CDR3 is TGCGCCAGCAGCCAAACAGACAGGGGTTATGAAAAACTGTTTTTT.

The V call is TRBV30, the J call TRBJ1-5; D is unresolved. CDR3 size: 13 residues. CDR1 GTSNPN and CDR2 SVGIG come from the germline V gene (reference sequence). Trimming pared 1 base from V and 3 bases from J, leaving 7 bases between. CDR3 loop: CAWSDKNNQPQHF. CDR3 nucleotide sequence: TGTGCCTGGAGTGACAAAAACAATCAGCCCCAGCATTTT.

V gene TRBV11-2 combines with J gene TRBJ2-2; no clear D. V dropped 0 bases and J dropped 3 bases, with 5 bases sitting between them. The CDR3 is made up of 14 amino acids. Germline V gives CDR1 SGHAT, CDR2 FQNNGV. The CDR3 bases are TGTGCCAGCAGCTTAGATCCCGACACCGGGGAGCTGTTTTTT. Protein product: CASSLDPDTGELFF.

The sample holds a few counts of this clone. The chain joins TRBV28 to TRBJ1-3; D is undetermined. Deletions cut 10 bases from V and 0 bases from J, with 10 bases between. The CDR3 contains 13 residues. Per germline, CDR1 MDHEN and CDR2 SYDVKM. The CDR3 loop is CATQSVSGNTIYF. The CDR3 coding sequence is TGTGCCACTCAAAGCGTCTCTGGAAACACCATATATTTT.

This clone turned up a few times. J is TRBJ2-7 and V is TRBV9; 11 nucleotides match TRBD2. The CDR3 totals 14 residues. The V segment lost 3 bases and the J segment 4 bases; nucleotides outside the gene matches: 3. Germline values: CDR1 SGDLS, CDR2 YYNGEE. CDR3 nucleotides: TGTGCCAGCAGCGCCGGACTAGCGGGTTACGAGCAGTACTTC. Its protein product is CASSAGLAGYEQYF.

This clone appeared a single time. The gene calls are TRBV7-9 and TRBJ2-1; D call uncertain. Germline V lookup: CDR1 SEHNR, CDR2 FQNEAQ (reference sequence). Trimming removed 5 bases from V and 10 bases from J, with 15 bases in between. This CDR3 spans 13 amino acids. DNA of the CDR3: TGTGCCAGCAGCCTACCTCTTACTAACGAGCAGTTCTTC. This codes for CASSLPLTNEQFF.

This clone has a single count. The chain is built from TRBV11-1 and TRBJ1-5; 7 bases align to TRBD1. This CDR3 region has 13 residues. Germline lookup yields CDR1 SGHAT and CDR2 FQDESV (reference sequence). Trimming cost V 8 bases and J 7 bases; bases outside gene matches: 8. For the CDR3, the DNA is TGTGCCAGCGGAAGGGGGCCGGGACAGCCCCAGCATTTT. It encodes CASGRGPGQPQHF.

The rearrangement joins TRBV7-2 to TRBJ1-4, with D hard to call. This CDR3 spans 15 amino acids. The germline V gene has CDR1 SGHTA and CDR2 FQGNSA. V lost 1 base, J lost 2 bases, and 8 bases lay in between. In DNA form, the CDR3 reads TGTGCCAGCAGCTTAGTGCGAGGGACTAATGAAAAACTGTTTTTT. Protein product: CASSLVRGTNEKLFF. Full variable domain (outside the CDR3, taken from reference TRBV7-2 and TRBJ1-4): GAGVSQSPSNKVTEKGKDVELRCDPISGHTALYWYRQSLGQGLEFLIYFQGNSAPDKSGLPSDRFSAERTGGSVSTLTIQRTQQEDSAVYLCASSLVRGTNEKLFFGSGTQLSVL.

The rearrangement joins TRBV6-6 to TRBJ2-1, with no clear D. V was cut by 8 bases and J by 0 bases, with 5 bases left in between. Germline assignment: CDR1 MNHNY and CDR2 SVGAGI (reference sequence). The CDR3 runs 12 residues. This CDR3 reads CASSYSYNEQFF. The DNA of the CDR3 is TGTGCCAGCTCTTACTCCTACAATGAGCAGTTCTTC.

J is TRBJ2-2 and V is TRBV27; 14 nucleotides agree with TRBD2. The trim removed 5 bases at V and 6 bases at J, leaving 8 bases unmatched. Germline loops: CDR1 MNHEY, CDR2 SMNVEV (reference sequence). CDR3 size: 17 residues. As DNA, the CDR3 is TGTGCCAGCAGTGCGGGACTAGCGGGAGTGGAGGCCGGGGAGCTGTTTTTT. Translating gives CASSAGLAGVEAGELFF.

The chain links TRBV24-1 to TRBJ2-7; D is perhaps TRBD1 (6 bases). Deletions cut 9 bases from V and 0 bases from J, with 11 bases between. Looked up from germline, CDR1 is KGHDR and CDR2 is SFDVKD. There are 13 residues in the CDR3. CDR3 nucleotide sequence: TGTGCCACCCGGGACACCTACTCCTACGAGCAGTACTTC. This translates into CATRDTYSYEQYF.

The chain joins TRBV9 to TRBJ2-7; 8 nucleotides agree with TRBD1. The CDR3 consists of 15 residues. Trimming at V came to 0 bases and at J to 6 bases, leaving 8 bases not matched to a gene. Germline CDR1 SGDLS, CDR2 YYNGEE. In nucleotides, the CDR3 is TGTGCCAGCAGCGTAGGCAGCGGTGGACAGGGCGAGCAGTACTTC. Translation gives CASSVGSGGQGEQYF.

V usage is TRBV19 and J usage is TRBJ2-5; 9 bases agree with TRBD2. This CDR3 comprises 13 residues. The V gene's germline CDR1 is LNHDA and CDR2 SQIVND (reference sequence). The V segment lost 5 bases and the J segment 9 bases; nucleotides outside the gene matches: 7. CDR3 region: CASSFRLAEAQYF. The CDR3 DNA is TGTGCCAGTAGTTTCCGACTAGCGGAGGCCCAGTACTTC.

This clone was seen more than once but under ten times. The J gene is TRBJ2-1, the V gene TRBV9; 13 positions match TRBD2. The CDR3 length is 14 residues. The V and J ends lost 5 bases and 9 bases, in that order; junction bases with no gene match: 5. Germline CDR1 reads SGDLS; CDR2 reads YYNGEE. CDR3 DNA: TGTGCCAGCAGGGGGACTAGCGGGAATAGTGAGCAGTTCTTC. Residues: CASRGTSGNSEQFF.

This clone has just one count. The genes are TRBV15 and TRBJ1-4; D not resolved. V lost 0 bases to trimming and J lost 5 bases, with 13 bases between them. Germline V gives CDR1 LNHNV, CDR2 YYDKDF (reference sequence). CDR3 size: 16 residues. The CDR3 region has the DNA TGTGCCACCAGCAGAGATACTATAAAATACAATGAAAAACTGTTTTTT. Amino acids: CATSRDTIKYNEKLFF.

The chain employs TRBV4-1 and TRBJ2-7; a possible D gene is TRBD2 (6 bases). CDR1 MGHRA and CDR2 YSYEKL come from the germline V gene. The CDR3 is 16 residues long. V lost 0 bases and J lost 3, with 15 bases in between. The CDR3 protein is CASSQDSSGGHYEQYF. CDR3 DNA: TGCGCCAGCAGCCAAGACTCAAGCGGAGGGCACTACGAGCAGTACTTC.

The chain combines TRBV5-1 with TRBJ1-5; TRBD1 is a possible D gene (6 bases). Germline loops: CDR1 SGHRS, CDR2 YFSETQ. Trimming shortened V by 0 bases and J by 0 bases, and 13 bases separated the two germline ends. The CDR3 consists of 17 residues. The CDR3 DNA follows: TGCGCCAGCAGCTTGGGGACAGCCCTTTATAGCAATCAGCCCCAGCATTTT. Its protein is CASSLGTALYSNQPQHF.